What follows are 7 T cell receptor beta chains derived from one specimen sequenced in a study of spatial heterogeneity in lung cancer. Study-level points and caveats: Mutation tallies in tumors tracked expanded intratumoral alpha and beta TCR counts.

These TCRs' antigens remain unknown. TCRdb re-called the 5' RACE reads through MiXCR, storing one row per CDR3 protein. The data contain some 4,600 distinct CDR3 sequences, 5.5% to 7% of them seen just once; the ten biggest clones take up over 30%. Time point given: sample taken at primary tumor resection. Specimen: lung tumor tissue, collected at surgery. These receptors all come from a male donor with early-stage non-small cell lung cancer.

Ten or more counts support this clonotype. This chain uses TRBV4-3 with TRBJ2-3; maybe TRBD2 (5 bases). The length of the CDR3 is 15 residues. Germline V gives CDR1 LGHNA, CDR2 YSLEER. Trimming removed 4 bases at V and 2 bases at J, with 13 bases between. This chain's CDR3 is CASSLEGSYTDTQYF. CDR3 bases: TGCGCCAGCAGCCTAGAGGGCAGCTACACAGATACGCAGTATTTT.

This clonotype was found many times. The chain combines TRBV20-1 with TRBJ1-6; the D gene is possibly TRBD1 (5 bases). The V gene lost 5 bases and the J gene lost 9 bases, with 26 bases spanning the gap. The CDR3 is 17 residues long. Germline CDR1 is DFQATT and CDR2 is SNEGSKA (reference sequence). This CDR3 reads CSAHTGLGPLFSSPLHF. CDR3 DNA: TGCAGTGCTCACACAGGACTGGGGCCTCTCTTTTCTTCACCCCTCCACTTT.

This clonotype was seen repeatedly, ten times or more. The V and J genes are TRBV19 and TRBJ2-5, with TRBD2 matching 9 bases. Germline V CDR1 and CDR2: LNHDA, SQIVND (reference sequence). The ends lost 5 bases at V and 5 bases at J; junction bases unmatched: 6. The CDR3 covers 14 residues. The chain's CDR3 is CASSPGLAQETQYF. CDR3 DNA sequence: TGTGCCAGTAGTCCGGGACTAGCTCAGGAGACCCAGTACTTC.

This clonotype is deemed medium-sized. The chain links TRBV11-1 to TRBJ2-5; 7 bases fit TRBD1. V was pared by 4 bases and J by 4 bases, with 6 bases of the junction left unmatched. The CDR3 is 14 amino acids. CDR1 SGHAT and CDR2 FQDESV come from the germline V gene (reference sequence). CDR3 bases: TGTGCCAGCAGCTATGGACAGGTCCGAGAGACCCAGTACTTC. It translates to CASSYGQVRETQYF.

This clonotype was counted at least ten times. The rearrangement links TRBV28 to TRBJ2-7, with a possible D match to TRBD2 (6 bases). Trimming removed 5 bases at V and 3 bases at J, with 20 bases between. From germline, CDR1 is MDHEN and CDR2 SYDVKM. The CDR3 extends over 16 amino acids. CDR3 protein: CASSPLTSSLYYEQYF. The CDR3 bases are TGTGCCAGCAGTCCGTTAACTAGCTCCCTTTACTACGAGCAGTACTTC. Variable domain in full (rest from reference TRBV28 and TRBJ2-7): DVKVTQSSRYLVKRTGEKVFLECVQDMDHENMFWYRQDPGLGLRLIYFSYDVKMKEKGDIPEGYSVSREKKERFSLILESASTNQTSMYLCASSPLTSSLYYEQYFGPGTRLTVT.

This clonotype was found many times. The chain has TRBV7-2 and TRBJ1-1, with D uncertain. The germline V and J ends were trimmed by 2 bases and 8 bases, with 6 bases remaining between them. The CDR3 extends over 11 amino acids. From germline, CDR1 is SGHTA and CDR2 FQGNSA. The CDR3 is CASSLIREAFF. CDR3 DNA sequence: TGTGCCAGCAGCTTAATACGGGAAGCTTTCTTT.

The sample holds many counts of this clonotype. At one end the junction does not follow the germline gene, possibly because of a read error. V gene TRBV7-2 combines with J gene TRBJ2-5; TRBD1 might be the D (6 bases). CDR3 size: 11 residues. CDR1 and CDR2 from the germline V gene are SGHTA and FQGNSA. CDR3 in amino acids: CASSSGDQKHF. CDR3 nucleotide sequence: TGTGCCAGCAGCTCAGGGGACCAAAAACACTTC.